This T cell receptor beta chain was captured by sequencing in a study of T cells in women clearing cervical HPV infection. In the case of this clone: The read terminates 3 residues before the CDR3 end, so the remaining end is supplied by the germline J gene.

Here immunoSEQ multiplex PCR was the method, and the copy in TCRdb shows in-frame clones only, minus some. This sample's table reports around 19,000 clones. Germline CDR1 is LNHDA and CDR2 is SQIVND (reference sequence). The ends lost 1 base at V and 1 base at J; junction bases unmatched: 7. This CDR3 spans 16 amino acids. The origin of this receptor is a woman between 18 and 70 years old with a cervical HPV16 infection that either progressed to CIN3+ or cleared (not recorded which). Input material: blood buffy coat. The chain uses TRBV19 and TRBJ2-7; 7 bases fit TRBD1. Incomplete CDR3 DNA: TGTGCCAGTAGTATAGTCTCACAGGGGCCGTCCTACGAG. This translates into CASSIVSQGPSYE. The CDR3, in full, reads CASSIVSQGPSYEQYF.